This TCR beta chain was sequenced during a study of regulatory T cells in long-lasting Graves disease. Study-wide findings and caveats: Sample size, which was small, may have reduced accuracy. With approximately 2,500 shared public clonotypes, persistent patients exceeded new patients, who shared roughly 920.

Described time point: newly diagnosed GD, antithyroid drugs for less than 3 months. After RNA was extracted from PBMCs, the TCR library was made from it. CDR3-region Arm-PCR and iRepertoire HTBI primers produced the TCR beta libraries. From the multiplex PCR reads, TCRdb called clonotypes with MiXCR, one entry per CDR3 protein. This repertoire shows approximately 540,000 distinct CDR3 sequences, 12% found once; its top ten account for more than 8%. The germline CDR1 and CDR2 sequences are MDHEN and SYDVKM. The ends were cut back, 7 bases at V and 4 bases at J, with 19 bases in the middle. The CDR3 totals 15 residues. This clonotype was counted at least ten times. Its antigen is not identified. This sample also belongs to another study, concerning T cells in Graves' hyperthyroidism and ophthalmopathy.

The source of this sequence is a young woman with Graves disease. Specimen: peripheral blood mononuclear cells (PBMCs), collected at new diagnosis, from a patient treated with antithyroid drugs. The chain carries TRBV28 and TRBJ1-1; no definite D call. This CDR3 is CASTRTGAGGTEAFF. The CDR3 DNA sequence: TGTGCCAGCACCCGGACGGGCGCGGGAGGCACTGAAGCTTTCTTT.